These T cell receptor beta chains were read from a single sample in a study of persistence of HIV-infected CD4 T cells. Libraries were prepared by immunoSEQ multiplex PCR; TCRdb keeps only in-frame clonotypes and omits some of them. The data show over 35,000 clones, with approximately 91% seen just once and 1.5% to 2% held by the top ten. Their target antigens are unknown. This specimen consisted of CD4+ T cells sorted from PBMCs after roughly 17-hour stimulation, obtained from a patient who received antiretroviral therapy. These receptors were taken from an adult man with HIV who was CMV-seropositive. Each CDR3 is given with its conserved first and last residue. The D gene is left open where the match is weak. Part of the rows lack a size; the others show once, few, many or a class for expanded clones.

clone size,V gene,D gene,J gene,CDR3 DNA,CDR3 protein
NA,TRBV5-1,TRBD1,TRBJ2-7,TGCGCCAGCACCACAGGGGGCGGCATGCGCGAGCAGTACTTC,CASTTGGGMREQYF
NA,TRBV18,TRBD1,TRBJ2-6,TGTGCCAGCTCACCAGGGTTGGGACAGGGGGATCGATCTGGGGCCAACGTCCTGACTTTC,CASSPGLGQGDRSGANVLTF
NA,TRBV2,NA,TRBJ2-1,TGTGCCAGCAGTGAGCGGAGGAGCTCCTACAATGAGCAGTTCTTC,CASSERRSSYNEQFF
NA,TRBV12-5,NA,TRBJ2-5,TGTGCTAGTGGTTTGGGGGGACGGCAGCAAGAGACCCAGTACTTC,CASGLGGRQQETQYF
NA,TRBV19,NA,TRBJ2-4,TGTGCCAGTAGTTCCGACAGGAAAAACATTCAGTACTTC,CASSSDRKNIQYF
NA,TRBV3-1/TRBV3-2,NA,TRBJ2-1,TGTGCCAGCAGGCATAGCTCCTACAATGAGCAGTTCTTC,CASRHSSYNEQFF
once,TRBV6-5,NA,TRBJ2-2,TGTGCCAGCCTTCAGGGTCGAACCGGGGAGCTGTTTTTT,CASLQGRTGELFF
NA,TRBV5-1,TRBD1,TRBJ2-1,TGCGCCAGCAGCTGGGGGCACGGGACAGGGGACAATGAGCAGTTCTTC,CASSWGHGTGDNEQFF
NA,TRBV7-2,NA,TRBJ2-6,TGTGCCAGCAGCTTAGACTCCGGGGCCAACGTCCTGACTTTC,CASSLDSGANVLTF
NA,TRBV10-1,NA,TRBJ2-2,TGCGCCAGCAGTGAGTCCGGGGGCGCCGGGGAGCTGTTTTTT,CASSESGGAGELFF
NA,TRBV6-5,TRBD1,TRBJ1-2,TGTGCCAGCACTGGACAGGGTCGGAGCTATGGCTACACCTTC,CASTGQGRSYGYTF
NA,TRBV5-1,NA,TRBJ1-2,TGCGCCAGCACCGACACCTCGACAGAGAACTATGGCTACACCTTC,CASTDTSTENYGYTF
once,TRBV15,TRBD1,TRBJ1-4,TGTGCCACCAGCAGAAAACGACAGGGGGCGAGGGAAAAACTGTTTTTT,CATSRKRQGAREKLFF
NA,TRBV28,NA,TRBJ2-7,TGTGCCAGCAGTCGTTCTGGGGACGAGCAGTACTTC,CASSRSGDEQYF
NA,TRBV5-1,NA,TRBJ2-1,TGCGCCAGCCGGGGGGCCCGGACAGCCAACAATGAGCAGTTCTTC,CASRGARTANNEQFF
NA,TRBV27,TRBD1,TRBJ2-7,TGTGCCAGCAGTTTAAACAGGGGAAAAGGGTACGAGCAGTACTTC,CASSLNRGKGYEQYF
few,TRBV5-1,TRBD2,TRBJ2-3,TGCGCCAGCAGCTTGGTACGGGGGGGCACAGATACGCAGTATTTT,CASSLVRGGTDTQYF
NA,TRBV11-2,NA,TRBJ2-7,TGTGCCAGCAGCTTAACCAGGGTAGGCGAGCAGTACTTC,CASSLTRVGEQYF
NA,TRBV6-1,NA,TRBJ1-4,TGTGCCAGCAGTGACGGGGGCAATAATGAAAAACTGTTTTTT,CASSDGGNNEKLFF
NA,TRBV2,NA,TRBJ1-2,TGTGCCAGCAGTGAAGGCAACCCAGGGATGGAGGGCTACACCTTC,CASSEGNPGMEGYTF
NA,TRBV24-1,NA,TRBJ2-7,TGTGCCACCAGTGAGGCGGGGAAACCCTACGAGCAGTACTTC,CATSEAGKPYEQYF
NA,TRBV19,TRBD1,TRBJ2-3,TGTGCCAGTAGCCACACCCGCAGGGGGCCGAGTGCAGATACGCAGTATTTT,CASSHTRRGPSADTQYF
NA,TRBV19,NA,TRBJ2-3,TGTGCCAGTAGGAGCACAGATACGCAGTATTTT,CASRSTDTQYF
NA,TRBV18,TRBD2,TRBJ2-1,TGTGCCAGCTCACCCCAGGAGACTAGCGGGCCCCTCAATGAGCAGTTCTTC,CASSPQETSGPLNEQFF
few,TRBV10-1,NA,TRBJ2-2,TGCGCCAGCCATGCGGGGAACACCGGGGAGCTGTTTTTT,CASHAGNTGELFF
once,TRBV3-1/TRBV3-2,NA,TRBJ2-2,TGTGCCAGCAGGGGACTTCCTTCCTCCGGGGAGCTGTTTTTT,CASRGLPSSGELFF
NA,TRBV28,TRBD1,TRBJ2-2,TGTGCCAGCAGGGGGACAGGGTCTACCGGGGAGCTGTTTTTT,CASRGTGSTGELFF
NA,TRBV6-5,TRBD1,TRBJ1-4,TGTGCCAGCAATTCCCGACAGGGAGGGGAAAAACTGTTTTTT,CASNSRQGGEKLFF
few,TRBV6-5,NA,TRBJ1-4,TGTGCCAGCAGTAACAAGGGACAAAAACTGTTTTTT,CASSNKGQKLFF
NA,TRBV5-1,TRBD2,TRBJ2-7,TGCGCCAGCAGCTTGACTAGCGGGACGTCCTACGAGCAGTACTTC,CASSLTSGTSYEQYF
once,TRBV5-4,TRBD1,TRBJ1-6,TGTGCCAGCAGCTTGGGCCCGGGACAGCCGGTTCCCCTCCACTTT,CASSLGPGQPVPLHF
once,TRBV6-5,NA,TRBJ1-5,TGTGCCAGCAGCCAAGGGAATCAGCCCCAGCATTTT,CASSQGNQPQHF
NA,TRBV4-1,NA,TRBJ2-3,TGCGCCAGCAGCCAAGACGACAGGCCTATGGATACGCAGTATTTT,CASSQDDRPMDTQYF